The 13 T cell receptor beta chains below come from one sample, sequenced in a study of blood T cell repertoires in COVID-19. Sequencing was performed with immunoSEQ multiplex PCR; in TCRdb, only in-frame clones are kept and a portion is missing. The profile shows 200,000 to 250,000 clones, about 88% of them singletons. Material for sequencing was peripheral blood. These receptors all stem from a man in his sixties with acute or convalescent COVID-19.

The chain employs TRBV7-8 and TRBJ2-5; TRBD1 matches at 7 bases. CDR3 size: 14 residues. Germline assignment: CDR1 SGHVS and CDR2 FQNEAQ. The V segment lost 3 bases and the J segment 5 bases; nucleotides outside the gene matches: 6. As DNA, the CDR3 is TGTGCCAGCAGCTTGACAGGGACGAGTGAGACCCAGTACTTC. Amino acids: CASSLTGTSETQYF.

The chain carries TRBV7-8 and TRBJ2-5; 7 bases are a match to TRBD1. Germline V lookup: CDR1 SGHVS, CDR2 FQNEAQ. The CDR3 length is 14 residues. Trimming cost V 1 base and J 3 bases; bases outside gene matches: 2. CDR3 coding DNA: TGTGCCAGCAGCTTAGTAGGGACAGAAGAGACCCAGTACTTC. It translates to CASSLVGTEETQYF.

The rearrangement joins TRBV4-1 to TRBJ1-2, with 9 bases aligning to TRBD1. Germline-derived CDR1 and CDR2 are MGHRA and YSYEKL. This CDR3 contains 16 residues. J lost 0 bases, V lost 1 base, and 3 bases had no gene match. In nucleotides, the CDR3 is TGCGCCAGCAGCCAAGGGGACAGGGTTTCTAACTATGGCTACACCTTC. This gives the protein CASSQGDRVSNYGYTF.

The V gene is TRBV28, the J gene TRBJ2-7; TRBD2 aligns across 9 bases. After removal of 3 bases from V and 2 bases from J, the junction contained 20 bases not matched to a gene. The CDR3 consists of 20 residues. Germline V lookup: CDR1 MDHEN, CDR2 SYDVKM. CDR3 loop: CASSFGTVLGRTSEAYEQYF. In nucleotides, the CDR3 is TGTGCCAGCAGTTTCGGGACGGTGTTGGGGCGGACTAGCGAAGCCTACGAGCAGTACTTC.

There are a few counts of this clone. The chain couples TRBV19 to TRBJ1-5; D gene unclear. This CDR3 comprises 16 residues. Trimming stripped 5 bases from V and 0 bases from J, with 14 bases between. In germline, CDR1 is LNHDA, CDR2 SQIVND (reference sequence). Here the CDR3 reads CASSPWAEVSNQPQHF. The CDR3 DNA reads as TGTGCCAGTAGTCCATGGGCCGAAGTTAGCAATCAGCCCCAGCATTTT. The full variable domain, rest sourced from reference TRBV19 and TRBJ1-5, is DGGITQSPKYLFRKEGQNVTLSCEQNLNHDAMYWYRQDPGQGLRLIYYSQIVNDFQKGDIAEGYSVSREKKESFPLTVTSAQKNPTAFYLCASSPWAEVSNQPQHFGDGTRLSIL.

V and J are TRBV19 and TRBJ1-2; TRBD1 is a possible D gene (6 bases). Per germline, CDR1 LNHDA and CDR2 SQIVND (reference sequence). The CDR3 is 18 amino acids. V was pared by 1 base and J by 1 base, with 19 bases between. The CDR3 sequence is CASSIAGTPNRVNYGYTF. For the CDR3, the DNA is TGTGCCAGTAGTATAGCCGGGACCCCGAACAGGGTTAACTATGGCTACACCTTC.

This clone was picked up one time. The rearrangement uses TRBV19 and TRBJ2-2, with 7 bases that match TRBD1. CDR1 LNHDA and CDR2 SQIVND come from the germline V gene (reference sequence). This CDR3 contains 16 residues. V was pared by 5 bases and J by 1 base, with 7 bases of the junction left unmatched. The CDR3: CASSSWRQGNTGELFF. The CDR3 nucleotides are TGTGCCAGTAGTTCCTGGCGACAGGGGAACACCGGGGAGCTGTTTTTT.

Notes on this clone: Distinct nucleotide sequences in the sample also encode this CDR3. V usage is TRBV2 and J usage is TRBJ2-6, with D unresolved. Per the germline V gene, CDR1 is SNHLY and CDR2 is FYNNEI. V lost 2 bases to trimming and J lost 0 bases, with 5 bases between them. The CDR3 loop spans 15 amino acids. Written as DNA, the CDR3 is TGTGCCAGCAGTGAATTCAGCTCTGGGGCCAACGTCCTGACTTTC. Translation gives CASSEFSSGANVLTF.

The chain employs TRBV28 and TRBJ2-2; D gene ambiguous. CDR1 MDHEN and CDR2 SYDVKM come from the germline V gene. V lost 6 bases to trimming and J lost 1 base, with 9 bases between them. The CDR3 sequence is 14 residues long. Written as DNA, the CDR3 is TGTGCCAGCAGCCCGTTCCTGAACACCGGGGAGCTGTTTTTT. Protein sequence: CASSPFLNTGELFF.

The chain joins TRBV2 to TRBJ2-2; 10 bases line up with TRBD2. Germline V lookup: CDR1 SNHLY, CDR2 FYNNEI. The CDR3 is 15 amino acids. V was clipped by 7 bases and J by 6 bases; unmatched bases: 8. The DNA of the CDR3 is TGTGCCAGCACTAGCGGGGGAAACGGTCCCGGGGAGCTGTTTTTT. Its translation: CASTSGGNGPGELFF.

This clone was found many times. CDR3 loop: CASSLTGRGGNTIYF. The CDR3 DNA reads TGTGCCAGCAGCCTGACAGGGCGGGGTGGAAACACCATATATTTT. The rearrangement uses TRBV2 and TRBJ1-3, with 7 bases that match TRBD1. The CDR3 runs 15 residues. The germline V gene encodes CDR1 SNHLY and CDR2 FYNNEI. V lost 6 bases to trimming and J lost 3 bases; unmatched junction nucleotides: 8.

CDR3 protein: CASSYSKGRNGELFF. The CDR3 DNA follows: TGTGCCAGCAGTTACTCGAAAGGGAGGAACGGGGAGCTGTTTTTT. The chain is built from TRBV6-5 and TRBJ2-2; tentatively, D is TRBD2 (6 bases). In germline, CDR1 is MNHEY, CDR2 SVGAGI. CDR3 size: 15 residues. V was shortened by 0 bases and J by 7 bases, with 12 bases between the two germline ends.

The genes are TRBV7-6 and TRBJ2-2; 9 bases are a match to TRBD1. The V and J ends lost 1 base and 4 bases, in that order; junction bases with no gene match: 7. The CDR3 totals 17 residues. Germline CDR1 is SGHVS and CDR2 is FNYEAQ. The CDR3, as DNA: TGTGCCAGCAGCTTAGATCAACAGGGGGCGCGCACCGGGGAGCTGTTTTTT. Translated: CASSLDQQGARTGELFF.